This T cell receptor (beta chain) was captured by sequencing in a study of blood T cell repertoires in COVID-19. Study-wide context: The analysed material was cDNA or gDNA that came from T cells, B-cell-depleted T cells, or PBMCs.

Per the authors' pipeline: Amplification with reference gene primers provided the estimates of nucleated cell counts. Method: immunoSEQ multiplex PCR; TCRdb's copy keeps in-frame clones and lacks some. V and J calls and clone size are as listed in that table; D and trimming were resolved from the DNA. The sample records around 310,000 clones, roughly 91% being singletons. Of note for this clone: Other DNA variants within this sample encode the same CDR3.

The clonotype originates from a woman in her twenties or thirties who had recovered from COVID-19. The sample consisted of PBMCs or T cells enriched from blood (not recorded which).

CDR3 sequence reads: CASSLLGGNTEAFF. CDR3 DNA: TGTGCCAGCAGTTTGTTAGGGGGGAACACTGAAGCTTTCTTT. This rearrangement joins TRBV27 to TRBJ1-1; the D gene is possibly TRBD1 (6 bases). The CDR3 totals 14 residues. Per germline, CDR1 MNHEY and CDR2 SMNVEV (reference sequence). V was cut by 3 bases and J by 1 base, with 9 bases left in between.